Listed here are 8 T cell receptor beta chains from one sample, sequenced in a study of T cell changes during pregnancy in multiple sclerosis. Assay: immunoSEQ multiplex PCR; the TCRdb copy retains only in-frame clones and omits some. The table shows around 120,000 clones, with approximately 91% occurring only once. Sample: peripheral blood, taken after pregnancy. The receptors shown here come from a female donor with multiple sclerosis, enrolled in a pregnancy study.

The chain combines TRBV15 with TRBJ1-1; 10 nucleotides match TRBD1. The CDR3 totals 16 residues. Trimming cost V 1 base and J 5 bases; bases outside gene matches: 7. Germline V gene data show CDR1 as LNHNV and CDR2 as YYDKDF (reference sequence). The CDR3 coding sequence is TGTGCCACCAGCAGAGGGGGACAGGGGAGGGGGACTGAAGCTTTCTTT. Translation gives CATSRGGQGRGTEAFF.

The chain has TRBV6-1 and TRBJ1-5; D uncertain. This CDR3 is built from 14 residues. With 9 bases removed from V and 2 bases from J, the gap between germline ends came to 14 bases. The germline V gene has CDR1 MNHNS and CDR2 SASEGT. CDR3: CASNQLRGNQPQHF. As DNA, the CDR3 is TGTGCCAGTAATCAACTGAGAGGCAATCAGCCCCAGCATTTT.

The chain couples TRBV4-2 to TRBJ2-3; possible D gene TRBD2, 5 bases. The length of the CDR3 is 15 residues. V was clipped by 1 base and J by 4 bases, with 12 bases between them. Looked up from germline, CDR1 is LGHNA and CDR2 is YNFKEQ. The CDR3 bases are TGTGCCAGCAGCCAAGCTGTCGCGGGTTCAGATACGCAGTATTTT. Amino acids: CASSQAVAGSDTQYF.

This clone appeared once. The chain joins TRBV19 to TRBJ1-2; TRBD1 matches 8 bases. The CDR3 covers 15 residues. V dropped 5 bases and J dropped 1; count of bases not matched to a gene: 6. Germline V gives CDR1 LNHDA, CDR2 SQIVND (reference sequence). The CDR3 coding sequence is TGTGCCAGTAGTGCGGGGACAGGACTTAACTATGGCTACACCTTC. It encodes CASSAGTGLNYGYTF.

This chain uses TRBV5-1 with TRBJ2-1; 8 bases align to TRBD2. The CDR3 consists of 16 residues. Germline values: CDR1 SGHRS, CDR2 YFSETQ. The J segment lost 6 bases and the V segment lost 0 bases, leaving 8 bases of the junction unmatched. The CDR3 reads CASSLGPGGAPNEQFF. In DNA, the CDR3 is TGCGCCAGCAGCTTGGGACCCGGGGGGGCCCCCAATGAGCAGTTCTTC.

To note about this clone: At the DNA level, this CDR3 is encoded by other sequences in the same sample as well. The rearrangement links TRBV19 to TRBJ1-5, with D possibly matching TRBD1 (5 bases). The germline gives CDR1 LNHDA, CDR2 SQIVND (reference sequence). The CDR3 runs to 11 residues. V lost 6 bases and J lost 6, with 6 bases in between. The CDR3: CASSGGQPQHF. In DNA, the CDR3 is TGTGCCAGTAGCGGGGGTCAGCCCCAGCATTTT.

The chain carries TRBV9 and TRBJ1-1; TRBD1 is a possible D gene (5 bases). Between the trimmed V and J ends, which lost 0 bases and 3 bases, there was a span of 12 bases. From germline, CDR1 is SGDLS and CDR2 YYNGEE. There are 15 residues in the CDR3. In DNA, the CDR3 is TGTGCCAGCAGCGTAGGGAGGGGCCGGGACACTGAAGCTTTCTTT. As protein: CASSVGRGRDTEAFF.

This clone showed up just once. V is TRBV6-5 and J is TRBJ1-2, with D tentatively TRBD1 (5 bases). The CDR3 runs 13 residues. V shed 6 bases and J shed 1 base, with 9 bases lying between them. Germline V gene data show CDR1 as MNHEY and CDR2 as SVGAGI. The CDR3 is CASRYDSNYGYTF. DNA of the CDR3: TGTGCCAGCAGATACGACAGTAACTATGGCTACACCTTC.